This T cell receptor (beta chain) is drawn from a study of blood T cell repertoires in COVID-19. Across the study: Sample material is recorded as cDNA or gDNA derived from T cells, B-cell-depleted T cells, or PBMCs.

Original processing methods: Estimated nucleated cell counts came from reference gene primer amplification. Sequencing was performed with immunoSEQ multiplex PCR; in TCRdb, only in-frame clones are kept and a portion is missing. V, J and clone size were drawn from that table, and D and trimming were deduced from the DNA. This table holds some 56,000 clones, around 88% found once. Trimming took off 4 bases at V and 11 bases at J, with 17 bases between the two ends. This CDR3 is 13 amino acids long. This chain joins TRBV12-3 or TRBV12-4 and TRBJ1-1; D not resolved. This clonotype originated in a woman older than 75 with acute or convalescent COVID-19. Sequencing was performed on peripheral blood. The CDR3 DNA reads TGTGCCAGCAGTTCCGCTACAGCCTTGATCGCTTTCTTT. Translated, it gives CASSSATALIAFF.